The next 24 T cell receptor beta chains were all read from a single sample in a study of technical replicates of blood from four donors. Clones were read by immunoSEQ multiplex PCR, and TCRdb kept only the in-frame ones, dropping some. The sample holds over 45,000 clones, roughly 92% seen once. Sequenced sample: PBMCs. These receptors all come from a human donor in good health. Some clones in this sample may be carry-over from other donors' samples.

The table lists this clone with a count of one. This chain connects TRBV10-3 to TRBJ1-6; the match to TRBD1 covers 7 bases. Trimming took 0 bases from V and 5 from J; bases not matched to a gene: 1. The CDR3 is 15 amino acids. The germline CDR1 and CDR2 sequences are ENHRY and SYGVKD. The CDR3 sequence is CAISESGTDNSPLHF. The CDR3 region has the DNA TGTGCCATCAGTGAGTCCGGGACAGATAATTCACCCCTCCACTTT.

The table lists this clone with a few counts. The chain couples TRBV5-4 to TRBJ1-2, with TRBD1 matching over 7 bases. This CDR3 contains 14 residues. Germline assignment: CDR1 SGHNT and CDR2 YYREEE (reference sequence). J was trimmed by 4 bases and V by 4 bases; bases with no gene match: 7. Written as DNA, the CDR3 is TGTGCCAGCAGCCTACAGGGGATGAGCTATGGCTACACCTTC. Its protein product is CASSLQGMSYGYTF.

The chain links TRBV19 to TRBJ2-7; TRBD2 agrees at 8 bases. Germline values: CDR1 LNHDA, CDR2 SQIVND (reference sequence). The trim removed 11 bases at V and 7 bases at J, leaving 13 bases unmatched. The CDR3 is 13 amino acids. CDR3 sequence reads: CASSGGRVWEQYF. The CDR3, as DNA: TGTGCCTCCAGCGGGGGTCGAGTGTGGGAGCAGTACTTC. The complete variable domain, with remaining parts taken from reference TRBV19 and TRBJ2-7, reads DGGITQSPKYLFRKEGQNVTLSCEQNLNHDAMYWYRQDPGQGLRLIYYSQIVNDFQKGDIAEGYSVSREKKESFPLTVTSAQKNPTAFYLCASSGGRVWEQYFGPGTRLTVT.

The rearrangement links TRBV10-3 to TRBJ2-2, with 9 bases aligning to TRBD1. The CDR3 is made up of 14 amino acids. Germline V gene lookup returns CDR1 ENHRY and CDR2 SYGVKD. With 5 bases clipped from V and 7 bases from J, the junction kept 5 bases outside the gene matches. The CDR3 coding sequence is TGTGCCATCAGTACACAGGGGGCGGGCGGGGAGCTGTTTTTT. Protein product: CAISTQGAGGELFF.

In regard to this clone: Additional DNA sequences in this sample encode the identical CDR3. The gene calls are TRBV6-6 and TRBJ1-2; a weak D match, TRBD1 (5 bases). The CDR3 extends over 15 amino acids. V lost 0 bases and J 4 bases, leaving 12 bases between the germline ends. CDR1 is MNHNY, CDR2 SVGAGI, per germline (reference sequence). The CDR3 region is CASSYSGLGGYGYTF. CDR3 coding DNA: TGTGCCAGCAGTTACTCGGGACTCGGCGGCTATGGCTACACCTTC.

This sequence joins TRBV19 and TRBJ2-2; TRBD1 aligns across 9 bases. The CDR3 consists of 16 residues. V lost 5 bases, J lost 6 bases, and 10 bases stayed unmatched. Germline CDR1 reads LNHDA; CDR2 reads SQIVND (reference sequence). CDR3 residues: CASSHPGTGFPGELFF. Here the CDR3 DNA reads TGTGCCAGTAGTCACCCAGGGACAGGGTTCCCCGGGGAGCTGTTTTTT. Full variable domain (remainder filled in from reference TRBV19 and TRBJ2-2): DGGITQSPKYLFRKEGQNVTLSCEQNLNHDAMYWYRQDPGQGLRLIYYSQIVNDFQKGDIAEGYSVSREKKESFPLTVTSAQKNPTAFYLCASSHPGTGFPGELFFGEGSRLTVL.

Only a few counts were recorded for this clone. The chain is built from TRBV29-1 and TRBJ2-3; D unresolved. Trimming stripped 6 bases from V and 0 bases from J, with 7 bases between. CDR1 SQVTM and CDR2 ANQGSEA come from the germline V gene. The CDR3 is 12 amino acids. In nucleotides, the CDR3 is TGCAGCGTGAAGACTAGCACAGATACGCAGTATTTT. It specifies CSVKTSTDTQYF.

The chain uses TRBV23-1 and TRBJ1-2, with D unresolved. TRBV23-1 is known as an ORF, though its function is uncertain. Trimming left V 0 bases short and J 3 bases short, with 11 bases between. The CDR3 length is 15 residues. As DNA, the CDR3 is TGCGCCAGCAGTCAATCTAAGAGCCCCTACTATGGCTACACCTTC. Amino acid sequence: CASSQSKSPYYGYTF.

The chain links TRBV6-5 to TRBJ2-5; 11 bases are a match to TRBD2. Germline CDR1 reads MNHEY; CDR2 reads SVGAGI. This CDR3 contains 16 residues. V trimming: 2 bases; J trimming: 2 bases; junction bases outside the gene matches: 4. The CDR3 DNA reads as TGTGCCAGCAGTTACACTTTAGCGGGGGGGCAAGAGACCCAGTACTTC. It codes for CASSYTLAGGQETQYF.

The V call is TRBV4-2, the J call TRBJ1-2; D is unresolved. The V gene's germline CDR1 is LGHNA and CDR2 YNFKEQ. The CDR3 contains 13 residues. Trimming removed 2 bases at V and 6 bases at J, with 10 bases between. CDR3 nucleotides: TGTGCCAGCAGCCAAAGCCCGCAGGATGGCTACACCTTC. As protein: CASSQSPQDGYTF.

The CDR3 sequence is CASSLVRGQETQYF. CDR3 nucleotide sequence: TGTGCCAGCAGCTTAGTACGAGGTCAAGAGACCCAGTACTTC. The chain couples TRBV11-1 to TRBJ2-5; the D is unclear. The CDR3 consists of 14 residues. Trimming shortened V by 1 base and J by 2 bases, and 8 bases separated the two germline ends. Germline V CDR1 and CDR2: SGHAT, FQDESV (reference sequence).

CDR3: CASSLRDSPNTEAFF. Here the CDR3 DNA reads TGTGCCAGTAGTCTAAGGGACAGTCCGAACACTGAAGCTTTCTTT. The genes are TRBV19 and TRBJ1-1, with 7 bases aligning to TRBD1. CDR1 is LNHDA and CDR2 is SQIVND in the germline V gene (reference sequence). The V gene end was trimmed by 5 bases and the J gene end by 1 base; junction bases not matched to a gene: 7. The CDR3 loop spans 15 amino acids.

The gene calls are TRBV6-5 and TRBJ2-7; 7 nucleotides match TRBD2. The CDR3 totals 13 residues. Germline CDR1 is MNHEY and CDR2 is SVGAGI. The V gene end was trimmed by 6 bases and the J gene end by 8 bases; junction bases not matched to a gene: 10. The chain's CDR3 is CASRLATGWKQYF. CDR3 DNA sequence: TGTGCCAGCAGACTAGCGACCGGTTGGAAGCAGTACTTC.

This chain connects TRBV2 to TRBJ1-1; D gene unclear. The CDR3 is 13 residues long. Germline CDR1 reads SNHLY; CDR2 reads FYNNEI. Between the trimmed V and J ends, which lost 7 bases and 5 bases, there was a span of 14 bases. The chain's CDR3 is CASTDAWRTEAFF. The CDR3 nucleotides read TGTGCCAGCACGGACGCCTGGAGGACTGAAGCTTTCTTT.

The rearrangement uses TRBV30 and TRBJ2-7; maybe TRBD2 (5 bases). The CDR3 is made up of 12 amino acids. The germline gives CDR1 GTSNPN, CDR2 SVGIG (reference sequence). Trimming took off 2 bases at V and 6 bases at J, with 11 bases between the two ends. Here the CDR3 reads CAWSFGKGEQYF. CDR3 DNA sequence: TGTGCCTGGAGTTTCGGGAAGGGCGAGCAGTACTTC.

This clone is a singleton in its sample. The CDR3 is CASSLQAGGWNNEQFF. The CDR3 region has the DNA TGTGCCAGCAGCTTACAAGCGGGGGGGTGGAACAATGAGCAGTTCTTC. The chain links TRBV7-3 to TRBJ2-1; 10 bases fit TRBD2. The germline V gene encodes CDR1 SGHTA and CDR2 FQGTGA. Unmatched junction bases numbered 6, after V lost 2 bases and J lost 5 bases. The CDR3 is made up of 16 amino acids.

V gene TRBV7-8 combines with J gene TRBJ2-7; a weak D match, TRBD1 (6 bases). The CDR3 length is 13 residues. The V end lost 5 bases, the J end lost 7 bases, and 15 bases lay between the germline ends. Germline V gives CDR1 SGHVS, CDR2 FQNEAQ. The CDR3, as DNA: TGTGCCAGCAGCATTTCTACAGGGTCTGAGCAGTACTTC. It translates to CASSISTGSEQYF.

The chain has TRBV4-3 and TRBJ2-3, with 9 bases identical to TRBD2. Germline CDR1 reads LGHNA; CDR2 reads YSLEER. Trimming cost V 0 bases and J 2 bases; bases outside gene matches: 6. The CDR3 sequence is 17 residues long. CDR3: CASSQDGLAGYTDTQYF. The CDR3 bases are TGCGCCAGCAGCCAAGATGGGCTAGCGGGATACACAGATACGCAGTATTTT.

This chain joins TRBV19 and TRBJ2-7; 8 bases are a match to TRBD2. The CDR3 runs 13 residues. V trimming: 5 bases; J trimming: 5 bases; junction bases outside the gene matches: 5. Germline V CDR1 and CDR2: LNHDA, SQIVND (reference sequence). The CDR3 loop is CASSLGLADEQYF. In DNA form, the CDR3 reads TGTGCCAGTAGTTTAGGACTAGCCGACGAGCAGTACTTC.

The rearrangement joins TRBV2 to TRBJ1-1; a possible D gene is TRBD1 (6 bases). The CDR3 covers 16 residues. The germline CDR1 and CDR2 sequences are SNHLY and FYNNEI. V gave up 4 bases and J gave up 4 bases, with 19 bases separating them. CDR3 DNA sequence: TGTGCCAGCAGTGGATCTCAAGCGGGGGCGCGCACTGAAGCTTTCTTT. Residues: CASSGSQAGARTEAFF. Variable domain in full (rest from reference TRBV2 and TRBJ1-1): EPEVTQTPSHQVTQMGQEVILRCVPISNHLYFYWYRQILGQKVEFLVSFYNNEISEKSEIFDDQFSVERPDGSNFTLKIRSTKLEDSAMYFCASSGSQAGARTEAFFGQGTRLTVV.

The J gene is TRBJ1-2, the V gene TRBV20-1; D not certain. The CDR3 is 11 amino acids. Per germline, CDR1 DFQATT and CDR2 SNEGSKA (reference sequence). V lost 5 bases and J lost 4, with 8 bases in between. Here the CDR3 DNA reads TGCAGTGCTCCGGTCGGCTATGGCTACACCTTC. Residues: CSAPVGYGYTF.

This chain joins TRBV9 and TRBJ1-6; 11 positions match TRBD1. The CDR3 sequence is 15 residues long. From germline, CDR1 is SGDLS and CDR2 YYNGEE. J was trimmed by 9 bases and V by 0 bases; bases with no gene match: 2. This CDR3 is CASSVEGTGGSPLHF. The CDR3 nucleotides are TGTGCCAGCAGCGTAGAAGGGACAGGGGGTTCACCCCTCCACTTT.

This clone was seen just once. The chain combines TRBV6-5 with TRBJ1-2; D remains unclear. CDR1 and CDR2 from the germline V gene are MNHEY and SVGAGI. Trimming took off 0 bases at V and 8 bases at J, with 19 bases between the two ends. The CDR3 is made up of 16 amino acids. The CDR3 bases are TGTGCCAGCAGTTACTCGAAAGTCCCCAGGCTCTCCGGCTACACCTTC. Its protein is CASSYSKVPRLSGYTF.

The rearrangement uses TRBV7-9 and TRBJ2-5; 12 bases agree with TRBD2. Germline loops: CDR1 SEHNR, CDR2 FQNEAQ (reference sequence). Losses at the gene ends were 4 bases for V and 5 bases for J; bases not matched to a gene: 8. This CDR3 has 16 amino acids. The CDR3 sequence: CASSSSGGGSTETQYF. In DNA, the CDR3 is TGTGCCAGCAGCTCTAGCGGGGGGGGCTCCACCGAGACCCAGTACTTC.